A selection of T cell receptor beta chains follows, all from one sample in a study of immune heterogeneity within non-small cell lung tumors. Via MiXCR, TCRdb re-called the multiplex PCR reads, giving one row per CDR3 protein. Of about 10,000 distinct CDR3 sequences in the sample, around 17% were seen once. The sample was lung tumor tissue. These receptors came from a man aged 40-50 years with non-small cell lung cancer. Each CDR3 is given with its conserved first and last residue. D genes are given only for firm matches. Not every row has a clone size; where given, it reads once, few, many or a size class.

V	J	size	D	CDR3	DNA
TRBV4-1	TRBJ1-5	many	.	CASSQDGGQGGQPQHF	TGCGCCAGCAGCCAAGATGGGGGGCAGGGAGGTCAGCCCCAGCATTTT
TRBV10-2	TRBJ2-7	.	.	CASSALAWEQYF	TGCGCCAGCAGTGCACTAGCTTGGGAGCAGTACTTC
TRBV6-1	TRBJ2-7	.	.	CASRHGTYEQYF	TGTGCCAGCAGACATGGAACCTACGAGCAGTACTTC
TRBV12-3/TRBV12-4	TRBJ1-1	medium-sized	TRBD1	CASSHWTGMNTKAFF	TGTGCCAGCAGTCATTGGACAGGGATGAACACTAAAGCTTTCTTT
TRBV28	TRBJ2-7	medium-sized	.	CASSQTTYEQYF	TGTGCCAGCAGTCAGACCACCTACGAGCAGTACTTC
TRBV6-4	TRBJ2-1	many	TRBD2	CASSDSGTSGSNEQFF	TGTGCCAGCAGTGACTCGGGGACTAGCGGGAGCAATGAGCAGTTCTTC
TRBV20-1	TRBJ1-4	medium-sized	TRBD1	CSARRTGGAEKLFF	TGCAGTGCTAGAAGGACAGGGGGGGCTGAAAAACTGTTTTTT
TRBV5-4	TRBJ2-1	few	TRBD2	CASSLFSGLGASKQFF	TGTGCCAGCAGCTTGTTTTCGGGACTAGGTGCCTCTAAGCAGTTCTTC
TRBV6-2/TRBV6-3	TRBJ2-7	many	.	CASRWMYEQYF	TGTGCCAGCAGGTGGATGTACGAGCAGTACTTC
TRBV30	TRBJ1-4	medium-sized	.	CAWENTGLDEKLFF	TGTGCCTGGGAAAATACAGGGCTGGATGAAAAACTGTTTTTT
TRBV20-1	TRBJ2-1	many	.	CSAAGVSYNEQFF	TGCAGTGCTGCCGGGGTTTCCTACAATGAGCAGTTCTTC
TRBV20-1	TRBJ2-1	many	.	CSASPSYPSWNEQFF	TGCAGTGCTAGTCCCAGTTACCCAAGTTGGAATGAGCAGTTCTTC
TRBV11-2	TRBJ2-7	.	.	CASSLDIWRVREQYF	TGTGCCAGCAGCTTAGACATTTGGCGGGTGCGGGAGCAGTACTTC
TRBV6-1	TRBJ2-7	few	.	CASSRPGHLYEQYF	TGTGCCAGCAGCCGACCGGGACACCTCTACGAGCAGTACTTC
TRBV4-3	TRBJ1-1	.	.	CASSRSPGQTEAFF	TGCGCCAGCAGCCGGAGCCCGGGACAAACTGAAGCTTTCTTT
TRBV6-1	TRBJ2-2	medium-sized	TRBD2	CASRLAGFTGELFF	TGTGCCAGCAGACTAGCGGGATTCACCGGGGAGCTGTTTTTT
TRBV27	TRBJ2-7	medium-sized	.	CASRRNSLYEQYF	TGTGCCAGCAGGAGGAACTCTCTCTACGAGCAGTACTTC
TRBV3-1	TRBJ1-1	many	TRBD1	CASSHRQGAGAFF	TGTGCCAGCAGCCACCGACAGGGGGCGGGAGCTTTCTTT
TRBV4-2	TRBJ2-6	medium-sized	.	CASSQGTDGANVLTF	TGTGCCAGCAGCCAAGGGACAGATGGGGCCAACGTCCTGACTTTC
TRBV19	TRBJ1-1	.	.	CASSYDRNTEAFF	TGTGCCAGTAGCTACGACAGGAACACTGAAGCTTTCTTT
TRBV7-9	TRBJ2-7	many	TRBD2	CASSLGLAGGQYF	TGTGCCAGCAGCTTAGGACTAGCGGGAGGACAGTACTTC
TRBV20-1	TRBJ2-7	few	TRBD2	CSAHELAGSTYEQYF	TGCAGTGCCCACGAACTAGCGGGATCCACCTACGAGCAGTACTTC
TRBV4-2	TRBJ1-5	many	TRBD1	CASSQETGAHQPQHF	TGTGCCAGCAGCCAAGAGACAGGGGCGCATCAGCCCCAGCATTTT
TRBV2	TRBJ2-5	many	.	CASRAWGSGETQYF	TGTGCCAGCAGAGCCTGGGGGTCAGGGGAGACCCAGTACTTC
TRBV7-2	TRBJ2-3	many	TRBD2	CASSLGLDRTDTQYF	TGTGCCAGCAGCCTTGGACTAGATAGGACAGATACGCAGTATTTT
TRBV7-8	TRBJ2-3	many	.	CASSLRLVTDTQYF	TGTGCCAGCAGCCTCCGGCTGGTCACAGATACGCAGTATTTT
TRBV12-3/TRBV12-4	TRBJ2-3	many	.	CASSASGSSADTQYF	TGTGCCAGCAGTGCCAGTGGGTCCTCCGCAGATACGCAGTATTTT
TRBV5-1	TRBJ2-1	medium-sized	.	CASSLEGGNEQFF	TGCGCCAGCAGCTTGGAGGGGGGCAATGAGCAGTTCTTC
TRBV2	TRBJ2-5	many	TRBD2	CAGGGEETQYF	TGTGCCGGGGGGGGTGAAGAGACCCAGTACTTC
TRBV15	TRBJ2-7	medium-sized	TRBD2	CATSSPQEAGGIYEQYF	TGTGCCACCAGCAGTCCACAGGAGGCGGGGGGGATCTACGAGCAGTACTTC
TRBV28	TRBJ1-5	many	.	CASSLVGHSNQPQHF	TGTGCCAGCAGTTTGGTGGGCCATAGCAATCAGCCCCAGCATTTT
TRBV11-1	TRBJ2-1	many	TRBD1	CASSSRQGKNNEQFF	TGTGCCAGCAGCTCCAGACAGGGGAAGAACAATGAGCAGTTCTTC
TRBV11-2	TRBJ1-6	many	.	CASSLQVPNNSPLHF	TGTGCCAGCAGCTTGCAGGTTCCCAATAATTCACCCCTCCACTTT
TRBV11-2	TRBJ2-6	many	.	CASSLGQLSGVNVLTF	TGTGCCAGCAGCTTAGGACAGCTCTCTGGGGTCAACGTCCTGACTTTC
TRBV9	TRBJ2-3	many	.	CASSPRQGLVADTQYF	TGTGCCAGCAGCCCCCGACAGGGACTCGTGGCAGATACGCAGTATTTT
TRBV3-2	TRBJ2-7	many	.	CASSQEGQGAYEQYF	TGTGCCAGCAGCCAAGAGGGACAGGGGGCTTACGAGCAGTACTTC
TRBV7-9	TRBJ2-7	many	TRBD2	CASSPIAGDAYEQYF	TGTGCCAGCAGCCCCATAGCGGGCGACGCGTACGAGCAGTACTTC
TRBV20-1	TRBJ2-5	.	TRBD1	CSPARFGRGLGEAQYF	TGCAGCCCCGCACGGTTTGGCAGGGGGCTAGGAGAGGCCCAGTACTTC
TRBV4-2	TRBJ1-1	many	.	CASSQGGFSEAFF	TGTGCCAGCAGCCAAGGGGGGTTCTCTGAAGCTTTCTTT
TRBV12-3/TRBV12-4	TRBJ1-5	medium-sized	TRBD1	CASSSQGASNQPQHF	TGTGCCAGCAGTTCCCAGGGGGCTAGCAATCAGCCCCAGCATTTT
TRBV7-2	TRBJ2-3	many	TRBD2	CASSDTASGLYTDTQYF	TGTGCCAGCAGCGATACGGCTAGCGGTTTATACACAGATACGCAGTATTTT
TRBV10-3	TRBJ1-2	many	TRBD1	CAISPGGPYGYTF	TGTGCCATCAGCCCAGGGGGCCCCTATGGCTACACCTTC
TRBV28	TRBJ2-2	many	.	CASSLSSGELFF	TGTGCCAGCAGTTTGTCGTCCGGGGAGCTGTTTTTT
TRBV5-1	TRBJ2-5	many	TRBD1	CASSLLQGVGETQYF	TGCGCCAGCAGCTTGTTACAGGGGGTTGGAGAGACCCAGTACTTC
TRBV6-5	TRBJ1-1	many	.	CASSYQGTTEAFF	TGTGCCAGCAGTTACCAGGGGACCACTGAAGCTTTCTTT
TRBV20-1	TRBJ1-4	medium-sized	.	CSANRVNEKLFF	TGCAGTGCTAACAGGGTTAATGAAAAACTGTTTTTT
TRBV19	TRBJ2-2	.	.	CASSIGAAGQDTGELFF	TGTGCCAGTAGTATAGGGGCGGCAGGGCAAGACACCGGGGAGCTGTTTTTT
TRBV6-2/TRBV6-3	TRBJ2-1	.	.	CASSSTFGASTYNEQFF	TGTGCCAGCAGTTCCACCTTTGGAGCCAGCACCTACAATGAGCAGTTCTTC
TRBV28	TRBJ2-7	.	TRBD1	CAVQGGSPYERYF	TGTGCCGTACAGGGGGGCTCTCCCTACGAGCGGTACTTC
TRBV28	TRBJ1-1	many	.	CASTLGGGALNTEAFF	TGTGCCAGCACCCTGGGAGGGGGAGCCCTGAACACTGAAGCTTTCTTT
TRBV6-4	TRBJ2-3	medium-sized	.	CASSDSEKDTQYF	TGTGCCAGCAGTGACTCGGAGAAAGATACGCAGTATTTT
TRBV19	TRBJ1-1	many	TRBD1	CATRDRGLAEAFF	TGTGCCACCCGGGACAGGGGGCTAGCCGAAGCTTTCTTT
TRBV12-3/TRBV12-4	TRBJ2-2	.	.	CASSLSTGEPFF	TGTGCCAGTAGTTTAAGCACCGGGGAGCCGTTTTTT
TRBV11-2	TRBJ2-1	many	.	CASSLARPSYNEQFF	TGTGCCAGCAGCTTAGCTAGGCCCTCCTACAATGAGCAGTTCTTC
TRBV11-2	TRBJ1-1	.	.	CASSLEGPNTEAFF	TGTGCCAGCAGCTTAGAGGGCCCGAACACTGAAGCTTTCTTT
TRBV27	TRBJ2-7	many	.	CASSSGTFYEQYF	TGTGCCAGCAGCTCCGGGACTTTCTACGAGCAGTACTTC
TRBV9	TRBJ1-2	medium-sized	.	CASSVEGTYRGYTF	TGTGCCAGCAGCGTAGAGGGGACATATCGGGGCTACACCTTC